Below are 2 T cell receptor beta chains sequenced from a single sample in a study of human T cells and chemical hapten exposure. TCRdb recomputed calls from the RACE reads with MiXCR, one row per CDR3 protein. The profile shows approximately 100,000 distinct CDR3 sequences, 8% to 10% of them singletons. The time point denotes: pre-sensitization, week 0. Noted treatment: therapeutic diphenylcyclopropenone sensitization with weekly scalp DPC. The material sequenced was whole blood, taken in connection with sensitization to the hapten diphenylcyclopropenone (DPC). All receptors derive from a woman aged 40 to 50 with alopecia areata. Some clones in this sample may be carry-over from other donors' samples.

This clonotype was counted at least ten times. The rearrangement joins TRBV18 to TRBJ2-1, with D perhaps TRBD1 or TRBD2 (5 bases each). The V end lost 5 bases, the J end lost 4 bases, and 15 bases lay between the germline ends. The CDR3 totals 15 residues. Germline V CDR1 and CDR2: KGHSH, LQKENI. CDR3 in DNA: TGTGCCAGCTCATCCCGGGACCCAGATTACAATGAGCAGTTCTTC. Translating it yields CASSSRDPDYNEQFF.

CDR3: CASSSQRGGSGANVLTF. The CDR3 coding sequence is TGTGCCAGCAGTTCGCAGCGGGGGGGCTCTGGGGCCAACGTCCTGACTTTC. The chain couples TRBV6-6 to TRBJ2-6; 10 positions agree with TRBD2. V shed 4 bases, J shed 0 bases, and the junction held 3 bases outside the gene matches. This CDR3 is built from 17 residues. The germline CDR1 and CDR2 sequences are MNHNY and SVGAGI (reference sequence).